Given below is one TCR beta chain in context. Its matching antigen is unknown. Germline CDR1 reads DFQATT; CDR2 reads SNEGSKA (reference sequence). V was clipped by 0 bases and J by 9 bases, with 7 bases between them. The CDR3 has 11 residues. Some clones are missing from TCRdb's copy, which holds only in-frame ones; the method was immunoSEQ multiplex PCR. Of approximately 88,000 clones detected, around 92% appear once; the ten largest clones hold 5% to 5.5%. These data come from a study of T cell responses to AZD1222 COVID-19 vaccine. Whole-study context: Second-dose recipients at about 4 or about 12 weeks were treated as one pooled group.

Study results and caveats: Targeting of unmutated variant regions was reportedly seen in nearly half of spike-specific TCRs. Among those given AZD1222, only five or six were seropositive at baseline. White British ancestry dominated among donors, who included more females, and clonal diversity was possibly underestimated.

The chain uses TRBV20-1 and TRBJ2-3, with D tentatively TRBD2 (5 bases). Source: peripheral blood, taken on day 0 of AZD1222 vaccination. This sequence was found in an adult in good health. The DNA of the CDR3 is TGCAGTGCTAGAGAACCGGGGACGCAGTATTTT. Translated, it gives CSAREPGTQYF.